A single sample is the source of the 26 T cell receptor beta chains below, sequenced in a study of OX40 agonist ivuxolimab in advanced cancers. The assay was immunoSEQ multiplex PCR, and TCRdb's table has in-frame clones only and misses some. Counted here are approximately 80,000 clones, roughly nine tenths occurring once; the ten biggest clones make up 8.4%. The starting material was CD4+ or CD8+ T cells sorted from blood, obtained in a trial of the OX40 agonist ivuxolimab. Receptors were obtained from an adult with an advanced solid tumor such as melanoma, head and neck, liver or kidney cancer.

The J gene is TRBJ1-1, the V gene TRBV10-3; D gene unclear. The V gene's germline CDR1 is ENHRY and CDR2 SYGVKD. The germline V and J ends were trimmed by 7 bases and 3 bases, with 21 bases remaining between them. The CDR3 runs to 16 residues. This CDR3 reads CAITQRRARGHTEAFF. DNA for the CDR3: TGTGCCATCACTCAGAGGAGGGCGCGAGGGCACACTGAAGCTTTCTTT.

The rearrangement links TRBV7-9 to TRBJ2-2; D perhaps matches TRBD2 (6 bases). This CDR3 region has 15 residues. Germline V gene sequence: CDR1 SEHNR, CDR2 FQNEAQ (reference sequence). V was clipped by 7 bases and J by 1 base, with 13 bases between them. CDR3: CASNGGSLNTGELFF. DNA of the CDR3: TGTGCCAGCAATGGGGGGAGCCTGAACACCGGGGAGCTGTTTTTT.

The rearrangement joins TRBV4-1 to TRBJ2-3; 11 bases map to TRBD2. Trimming at V came to 4 bases and at J to 5 bases, leaving 2 bases not matched to a gene. The V gene's germline CDR1 is MGHRA and CDR2 YSYEKL. The CDR3 is 14 amino acids. This chain's CDR3 is CASSRLAGQDTQYF. CDR3 nucleotides: TGCGCCAGCAGCCGACTAGCGGGACAAGATACGCAGTATTTT.

The chain carries TRBV6-5 and TRBJ1-2; D might be TRBD1 (6 bases). The CDR3 has 14 residues. Germline loops: CDR1 MNHEY, CDR2 SVGAGI. The V and J ends lost 4 bases and 4 bases respectively, with 13 bases between them. CDR3 nucleotides: TGTGCCAGCAGTTCCCTGGGGGGGGCCTATGGCTACACCTTC. It encodes CASSSLGGAYGYTF.

The chain has TRBV5-4 and TRBJ2-6; the D is unclear. This CDR3 has 13 residues. V gave up 2 bases and J gave up 0 bases, with 0 bases separating them. Germline lookup yields CDR1 SGHNT and CDR2 YYREEE (reference sequence). CDR3 loop: CASSFSGANVLTF. DNA of the CDR3: TGTGCCAGCAGCTTCTCTGGGGCCAACGTCCTGACTTTC. The complete variable domain, with remaining parts taken from reference TRBV5-4 and TRBJ2-6, reads ETGVTQSPTHLIKTRGQQVTLRCSSQSGHNTVSWYQQALGQGPQFIFQYYREEENGRGNFPPRFSGLQFPNYSSELNVNALELDDSALYLCASSFSGANVLTFGAGSRLTVL.

The rearrangement links TRBV2 to TRBJ2-1, with 7 bases fitting TRBD1. Germline V gene lookup returns CDR1 SNHLY and CDR2 FYNNEI. This CDR3 comprises 16 residues. The V and J ends lost 3 bases and 1 base, in that order; junction bases with no gene match: 6. CDR3 nucleotides: TGTGCCAGCAGTGACACGGGACAGTTTTCCTACAATGAGCAGTTCTTC. Its protein product is CASSDTGQFSYNEQFF.

The V and J genes are TRBV12-5 and TRBJ1-2; TRBD1 aligns across 7 bases. The V gene's germline CDR1 is LGHNT and CDR2 FRNRAP. The junction had 5 bases not matched to a gene; V was cut back by 5 bases and J by 2 bases. The CDR3 has 14 amino acids. The CDR3 DNA sequence: TGTGCTAGTGGTCCCGCACAGGGGAACTATGGCTACACCTTC. It codes for CASGPAQGNYGYTF.

J is TRBJ2-6 and V is TRBV4-3, with D unresolved. Germline V gives CDR1 LGHNA, CDR2 YSLEER. Trimming stripped 4 bases from V and 4 bases from J, with 11 bases between. The CDR3 runs 15 residues. DNA for the CDR3: TGCGCCAGCAGCCCCCTGCCCGAGGGGGCCAACGTCCTGACTTTC. This encodes CASSPLPEGANVLTF.

This chain joins TRBV11-3 and TRBJ2-1; 15 bases line up with TRBD2. The CDR3 is 19 residues long. V was pared by 4 bases and J by 7 bases, with 14 bases of the junction left unmatched. Looked up from germline, CDR1 is SGHNT and CDR2 is YENEEA. The CDR3 is CASSYISGLAGGGENEQFF. In DNA, the CDR3 is TGTGCCAGCAGCTATATATCGGGACTAGCGGGAGGAGGGGAAAATGAGCAGTTCTTC. Together with reference TRBV11-3 and TRBJ2-1, the CDR3 gives the full variable domain: EAGVVQSPRYKIIEKKQPVAFWCNPISGHNTLYWYLQNLGQGPELLIRYENEEAVDDSQLPKDRFSAERLKGVDSTLKIQPAELGDSAVYLCASSYISGLAGGGENEQFFGPGTRLTVL.

The genes are TRBV7-9 and TRBJ2-7; no firm D call. The V gene's germline CDR1 is SEHNR and CDR2 FQNEAQ (reference sequence). The CDR3 loop spans 11 amino acids. With 2 bases removed from V and 5 bases from J, the gap between germline ends came to 4 bases. CDR3 DNA: TGTGCCAGCAGCTTATTGGACGAGCAGTACGTC. This gives the protein CASSLLDEQYV.

J is TRBJ1-2 and V is TRBV28; the match to TRBD1 covers 7 bases. Unmatched junction bases numbered 10, after V lost 10 bases and J lost 2 bases. The CDR3 is made up of 14 amino acids. The germline CDR1 and CDR2 sequences are MDHEN and SYDVKM. This CDR3 reads CAIPGDRLNYGYTF. CDR3 DNA sequence: TGTGCCATCCCGGGGGACAGATTAAACTATGGCTACACCTTC.

The rearrangement uses TRBV28 and TRBJ1-1; D unresolved. Germline values: CDR1 MDHEN, CDR2 SYDVKM. The CDR3 extends over 14 amino acids. The germline V and J ends were trimmed by 8 bases and 5 bases, with 18 bases remaining between them. In DNA form, the CDR3 reads TGTGCCAGCGAAGTCGGGGTTGTTGGGACTGAAGCTTTCTTT. Its protein is CASEVGVVGTEAFF.

The CDR3 loop is CASSSSRQGMNTEAFF. The CDR3 nucleotides read TGCGCCAGCAGCTCCTCAAGACAGGGGATGAACACTGAAGCTTTCTTT. The chain is built from TRBV5-1 and TRBJ1-1; 8 bases align to TRBD1. The trim removed 3 bases at V and 0 bases at J, leaving 7 bases unmatched. Germline V gene data show CDR1 as SGHRS and CDR2 as YFSETQ. The CDR3 has 16 residues.

In nucleotides, the CDR3 is TGTGCCAGCAGCGTAGGTGGCGTATTCTACAATGAGCAGTTCTTC. Protein: CASSVGGVFYNEQFF. The rearrangement joins TRBV9 to TRBJ2-1; D not certain. Trimming pared 0 bases from V and 3 bases from J, leaving 10 bases between. Germline V CDR1 and CDR2: SGDLS, YYNGEE. This CDR3 spans 15 amino acids.

The chain has TRBV9 and TRBJ1-6; 10 bases align to TRBD1. Per the germline V gene, CDR1 is SGDLS and CDR2 is YYNGEE. The CDR3 covers 15 residues. V gave up 2 bases and J gave up 7 bases; unmatched junction bases: 3. CDR3 amino acids: CASSVMDRGNSPLHF. DNA of the CDR3: TGTGCCAGCAGCGTTATGGACAGGGGGAATTCACCCCTCCACTTT.

This clone occurred once. The chain has TRBV7-8 and TRBJ2-3; D tentatively reads TRBD1 or TRBD2 (5 bases each). Trimming removed 2 bases from V and 4 bases from J, with 13 bases in between. CDR3 length equals 15 residues. Germline V gene lookup returns CDR1 SGHVS and CDR2 FQNEAQ. CDR3 protein: CASSLMSGGADTQYF. The CDR3 DNA follows: TGTGCCAGCAGCTTAATGTCTGGGGGAGCAGATACGCAGTATTTT.

The rearrangement links TRBV5-6 to TRBJ1-6, with D possibly matching TRBD1 (5 bases). Germline V lookup: CDR1 SGHDT, CDR2 YYEEEE. Trimming took off 2 bases at V and 6 bases at J, with 9 bases between the two ends. The CDR3 loop spans 14 amino acids. The CDR3 loop is CASSFEGLNSPLHF. CDR3 DNA sequence: TGTGCCAGCAGCTTCGAGGGACTTAATTCACCCCTCCACTTT.

The chain is built from TRBV29-1 and TRBJ2-2, with 7 bases that match TRBD1. Germline lookup yields CDR1 SQVTM and CDR2 ANQGSEA. The V gene end was trimmed by 4 bases and the J gene end by 7 bases; junction bases not matched to a gene: 6. The CDR3 is 13 residues long. The CDR3 loop is CSVGTGENGELFF. In DNA, the CDR3 is TGCAGCGTTGGAACAGGGGAAAACGGGGAGCTGTTTTTT.

The chain links TRBV25-1 to TRBJ1-2; TRBD1 might be the D (6 bases). The length of the CDR3 is 14 residues. V was pared by 1 base and J by 8 bases, with 14 bases between. CDR1 is MGHDK, CDR2 SYGVNS, per germline. The CDR3 bases are TGTGCCAGCAGTGAATTGGATAGTGGGGGCGGCTACACCTTC. It codes for CASSELDSGGGYTF.

This clone was counted a single time. This chain connects TRBV7-9 to TRBJ2-1, with no clear D. The CDR3 spans 13 residues. Germline CDR1 SEHNR, CDR2 FQNEAQ (reference sequence). The V end lost 8 bases, the J end lost 5 bases, and 13 bases lay between the germline ends. The CDR3 DNA follows: TGTGCCAGCCTTAGTAGTACCAACAATGAGCAGTTCTTC. It translates to CASLSSTNNEQFF.

The chain couples TRBV9 to TRBJ1-6, with a tentative D call TRBD1 (6 bases). The CDR3 contains 15 residues. V was trimmed by 0 bases and J by 7 bases, leaving 11 bases between them. Germline assignment: CDR1 SGDLS and CDR2 YYNGEE. This chain's CDR3 is CASSVGGATNSPLHF. Here the CDR3 DNA reads TGTGCCAGCAGCGTAGGGGGGGCGACGAATTCACCCCTCCACTTT.

The rearrangement links TRBV6-5 to TRBJ2-2, with D possibly being TRBD2 (5 bases). This CDR3 spans 16 amino acids. Germline V gene data show CDR1 as MNHEY and CDR2 as SVGAGI. V was shortened by 0 bases and J by 7 bases, with 15 bases between the two germline ends. CDR3 region: CASSYSVGEYGGELFF. CDR3 nucleotides: TGTGCCAGCAGTTACTCGGTGGGAGAGTATGGCGGGGAGCTGTTTTTT.

The chain links TRBV10-3 to TRBJ2-7, with D uncertain. This CDR3 is 15 amino acids long. V dropped 0 bases and J dropped 3 bases, with 12 bases sitting between them. Looked up from germline, CDR1 is ENHRY and CDR2 is SYGVKD. DNA for the CDR3: TGTGCCATCAGTGAGTCGTCAGCTCTGGGCTACGAGCAGTACGTC. Translating gives CAISESSALGYEQYV.

V usage is TRBV6-1 and J usage is TRBJ2-7; D might be TRBD1 (6 bases). CDR3 length: 12 amino acids. Germline assignment: CDR1 MNHNS and CDR2 SASEGT. Deletions cut 6 bases from V and 6 bases from J, with 12 bases between. The CDR3 loop is CASRKQGPEQYF. The CDR3 coding sequence is TGTGCCAGCAGGAAACAGGGACCCGAGCAGTACTTC.

The chain has TRBV7-8 and TRBJ2-7; D call uncertain. CDR1 and CDR2 from the germline V gene are SGHVS and FQNEAQ. The CDR3 has 14 amino acids. Trimming shortened V by 1 base and J by 11 bases, and 18 bases separated the two germline ends. The CDR3, as DNA: TGTGCCAGCAGCTTAGTGGCAGGAAGTTCCAGAAAGTACGTC. Protein product: CASSLVAGSSRKYV.

The rearrangement joins TRBV19 to TRBJ2-1; 9 bases are shared with TRBD2. The ends lost 8 bases at V and 5 bases at J; junction bases unmatched: 13. CDR1 and CDR2 from the germline V gene are LNHDA and SQIVND (reference sequence). The length of the CDR3 is 16 residues. The CDR3 region has the DNA TGTGCCAGTGAGGCCCAGGCGGGAGGGGGGCACAATGAGCAGTTCTTC. It is translated as CASEAQAGGGHNEQFF.